This T cell receptor (beta chain) stems from a study of T cell responses to AZD1222 COVID-19 vaccine. Study context: Second-dose recipients at about 4 or about 12 weeks were treated as one pooled group.

Assay used: immunoSEQ multiplex PCR; TCRdb lists only in-frame clones, some missing. Of 45,000 to 65,000 clones in the sample, about 90% were seen once. This CDR3 has 14 residues. The germline V and J ends were trimmed by 6 bases and 6 bases, with 14 bases remaining between them. Germline loops: CDR1 WSHSY, CDR2 SAAADI. The receptor was derived from an adult in good health. This specimen was peripheral blood, taken on day 0 of AZD1222 vaccination. The genes are TRBV10-2 and TRBJ1-4, with a weak D call TRBD1 (6 bases). The CDR3 is CASSRGLRDEKLFF. DNA of the CDR3: TGCGCCAGCAGCAGGGGTCTGCGGGATGAAAAACTGTTTTTT.